Each of the 14 T cell receptor beta chains below was sequenced from the same sample in a study of Graves' ophthalmopathy and Graves' hyperthyroidism. Amplification targeted the TCR beta CDR3 regions, with RNA transcripts as the source material. Second-round multiplex PCR came after a first-round RT-PCR that employed HTBI primers. One entry per CDR3 protein, called by TCRdb with MiXCR from the multiplex PCR reads. This sample has under 800,000 distinct CDR3 sequences, with about 24% found just once. The sequenced sample consisted of peripheral blood. These receptors were taken from a woman under 30 with stable Graves' hyperthyroidism. Some clones in this sample may be carry-over from other donors' samples.

This clonotype was counted at least ten times. CDR3: CASSLPAGELFF. DNA for the CDR3: TGTGCCAGCAGCTTACCTGCCGGGGAGCTGTTTTTT. J is TRBJ2-2 and V is TRBV11-2; D gene ambiguous. CDR1 is SGHAT and CDR2 is FQNNGV in the germline V gene. With 2 bases removed from V and 6 bases from J, the gap between germline ends came to 4 bases. CDR3 size: 12 residues.

This clonotype has a count of ten or more. The chain employs TRBV7-2 and TRBJ1-1; D gene unclear. This CDR3 contains 13 residues. The germline V and J ends were trimmed by 5 bases and 1 base, with 8 bases remaining between them. Germline assignment: CDR1 SGHTA and CDR2 FQGNSA. Here the CDR3 reads CASSVLRNTEAFF. CDR3 nucleotide sequence: TGTGCCAGCAGCGTACTGCGGAACACTGAAGCTTTCTTT.

The chain combines TRBV4-1 with TRBJ1-1, with TRBD1 matching over 7 bases. The CDR3 sequence is 15 residues long. The ends lost 3 bases at V and 3 bases at J; junction bases unmatched: 7. The germline V gene encodes CDR1 MGHRA and CDR2 YSYEKL. The CDR3 DNA sequence: TGCGCCAGCAGCCACCAGGGGGTTATGGACACTGAAGCTTTCTTT. It translates to CASSHQGVMDTEAFF.

In DNA, the CDR3 is TGTGCCAGCAGTCCCCCGGACATAAGCTCCTACGAGCAGTACTTC. Protein sequence: CASSPPDISSYEQYF. This chain uses TRBV28 with TRBJ2-7; D perhaps matches TRBD1 (5 bases). V was shortened by 5 bases and J by 0 bases, with 14 bases between the two germline ends. Per germline, CDR1 MDHEN and CDR2 SYDVKM. This CDR3 is 15 amino acids long. The full variable domain, its missing parts supplied by reference TRBV28 and TRBJ2-7, is DVKVTQSSRYLVKRTGEKVFLECVQDMDHENMFWYRQDPGLGLRLIYFSYDVKMKEKGDIPEGYSVSREKKERFSLILESASTNQTSMYLCASSPPDISSYEQYFGPGTRLTVT.

This clonotype was found many times. The chain combines TRBV28 with TRBJ1-2, with D perhaps TRBD1 (5 bases). Germline-derived CDR1 and CDR2 are MDHEN and SYDVKM. V gave up 5 bases and J gave up 2 bases, with 12 bases separating them. This CDR3 is 14 amino acids long. The chain's CDR3 is CASSGGTGNYGYTF. CDR3 in DNA: TGTGCCAGCAGTGGGGGGACGGGAAACTATGGCTACACCTTC.

This clonotype appeared many times. In DNA form, the CDR3 reads TGTGCCAGCAGTTTTAGTGCGGGGGGGCAAGAGACCCAGTACTTC. Protein product: CASSFSAGGQETQYF. The rearrangement links TRBV12-3 or TRBV12-4 to TRBJ2-5, with 9 bases identical to TRBD2. Germline trimming cut 3 bases from V and 2 bases from J; bases unmatched to any gene: 4. The CDR3 is made up of 15 amino acids.

The sample holds many counts of this clonotype. The rearrangement uses TRBV7-2 and TRBJ2-7, with D possibly matching TRBD2 (5 bases). The V and J ends lost 4 bases and 7 bases respectively, with 17 bases between them. In germline, CDR1 is SGHTA, CDR2 FQGNSA. This CDR3 comprises 14 residues. CDR3 in DNA: TGTGCCAGCAGCTCAGCGACTAATTTACGAGAGCAGTACTTC. Translation: CASSSATNLREQYF. The full variable domain, in which reference TRBV7-2 and TRBJ2-7 provide the parts outside the CDR3, is GAGVSQSPSNKVTEKGKDVELRCDPISGHTALYWYRQSLGQGLEFLIYFQGNSAPDKSGLPSDRFSAERTGGSVSTLTIQRTQQEDSAVYLCASSSATNLREQYFGPGTRLTVT.

This clonotype was detected many times. The chain carries TRBV12-3 or TRBV12-4 and TRBJ1-1; D unclear. V lost 3 bases and J lost 4, with 9 bases in between. This CDR3 comprises 13 residues. This chain's CDR3 is CASSLSRVTEAFF. The DNA for the CDR3 is TGTGCCAGCAGTTTGTCGAGGGTCACTGAAGCTTTCTTT.

This clonotype was detected many times. The chain links TRBV27 to TRBJ2-7; D remains unclear. Germline CDR1 is MNHEY and CDR2 is SMNVEV (reference sequence). This CDR3 spans 14 amino acids. The germline V and J ends were trimmed by 2 bases and 5 bases, with 13 bases remaining between them. The CDR3 nucleotides are TGTGCCAGCAGTTTAGTTAGTCCCGCTAACGAGCAGTACTTC. This translates into CASSLVSPANEQYF.

The rearrangement links TRBV30 to TRBJ1-2; the D is unclear. This CDR3 has 13 residues. CDR1 is GTSNPN and CDR2 is SVGIG in the germline V gene (reference sequence). The V end lost 0 bases, the J end lost 5 bases, and 10 bases lay between the germline ends. CDR3 loop: CAWSVLHGYGYTF. The CDR3 nucleotides are TGTGCCTGGAGTGTACTCCACGGGTATGGCTACACCTTC.

This clonotype was seen at least ten times. This chain links TRBV7-8 with TRBJ1-6; 8 nucleotides line up with TRBD1. Losses at the gene ends were 5 bases for V and 9 bases for J; bases not matched to a gene: 12. Germline loops: CDR1 SGHVS, CDR2 FQNEAQ. The CDR3 runs to 16 residues. CDR3 amino acids: CASSKDRVSDGSPLHF. The DNA of the CDR3 is TGTGCCAGCAGCAAGGACAGGGTCAGTGATGGTTCACCCCTCCACTTT.

This clonotype was counted at least ten times. This rearrangement joins TRBV15 to TRBJ2-7; weak D call: TRBD2 (6 bases). Per germline, CDR1 LNHNV and CDR2 YYDKDF (reference sequence). This CDR3 spans 17 amino acids. Trimming stripped 5 bases from V and 2 bases from J, with 22 bases between. CDR3 bases: TGTGCCACCAGCGCAGGGCAGGGAGGTCGTGGGACCTACGAGCAGTACTTC. It translates to CATSAGQGGRGTYEQYF.

This clonotype was counted many times. This chain connects TRBV20-1 to TRBJ2-7; TRBD2 matches 11 bases. CDR3 length: 15 residues. The V gene end was trimmed by 6 bases and the J gene end by 6 bases; junction bases not matched to a gene: 13. The V gene's germline CDR1 is DFQATT and CDR2 SNEGSKA (reference sequence). CDR3 amino acids: CSARRLAGGSGEQYF. The CDR3, as DNA: TGCAGTGCCAGGCGGCTAGCGGGAGGTTCAGGCGAGCAGTACTTC.

The chain joins TRBV5-1 to TRBJ1-1, with D possibly being TRBD1 (5 bases). The CDR3 covers 14 residues. CDR1 and CDR2 (germline): SGHRS, YFSETQ. The germline V and J ends were trimmed by 9 bases and 1 base, with 16 bases remaining between them. The CDR3 bases are TGCGCCATCAGGCCGGGACCGACGAACACTGAAGCTTTCTTT. It codes for CAIRPGPTNTEAFF.